Described below is a single TCR beta chain sequence and its context. In the authors' methods: Amplification from reference gene primers served as the basis for estimated nucleated cell counts. Using immunoSEQ multiplex PCR, the repertoire was profiled, and TCRdb retains in-frame clones only, with some absent. The DNA was the basis for D and trimming; V, J and clone size are from that table. The sample has around 72,000 clones; approximately 88% are singletons. The germline gives CDR1 MDHEN, CDR2 SYDVKM. The CDR3 is made up of 14 amino acids. Trimming took off 8 bases at V and 1 base at J, with 12 bases between the two ends. This entry is derived from a study of blood T cell repertoires in COVID-19. Looking at the study overall: Collection of acute and convalescent COVID-19 samples took place in the United States, Italy and Spain.

The sample was peripheral blood. The origin of this receptor is a woman aged 70-85 years with acute or convalescent COVID-19. The chain combines TRBV28 with TRBJ1-5, with a possible D match to TRBD1 (6 bases). CDR3 amino acids: CASDRGASNQPQHF. For the CDR3, the DNA is TGTGCCAGCGACCGGGGGGCAAGCAATCAGCCCCAGCATTTT. Complete variable domain (other parts from reference TRBV28 and TRBJ1-5): DVKVTQSSRYLVKRTGEKVFLECVQDMDHENMFWYRQDPGLGLRLIYFSYDVKMKEKGDIPEGYSVSREKKERFSLILESASTNQTSMYLCASDRGASNQPQHFGDGTRLSIL.